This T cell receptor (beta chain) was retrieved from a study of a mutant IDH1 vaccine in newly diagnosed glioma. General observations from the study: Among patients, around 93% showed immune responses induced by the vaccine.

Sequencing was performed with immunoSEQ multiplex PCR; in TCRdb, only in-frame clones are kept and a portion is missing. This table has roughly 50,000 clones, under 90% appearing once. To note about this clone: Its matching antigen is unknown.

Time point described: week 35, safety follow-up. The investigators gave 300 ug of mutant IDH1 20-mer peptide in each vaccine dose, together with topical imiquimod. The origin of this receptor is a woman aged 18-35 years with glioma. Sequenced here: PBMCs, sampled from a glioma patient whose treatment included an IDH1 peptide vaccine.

DNA for the CDR3: TGTGCCACCCTAACGAGGTACTCCTACGAGCAGTACTTC. It specifies CATLTRYSYEQYF. The V and J genes are TRBV6-4 and TRBJ2-7; D gene unclear. Trimming removed 10 bases at V and 0 bases at J, with 13 bases between. Germline values: CDR1 MRHNA, CDR2 SNTAGT. The CDR3 totals 13 residues.